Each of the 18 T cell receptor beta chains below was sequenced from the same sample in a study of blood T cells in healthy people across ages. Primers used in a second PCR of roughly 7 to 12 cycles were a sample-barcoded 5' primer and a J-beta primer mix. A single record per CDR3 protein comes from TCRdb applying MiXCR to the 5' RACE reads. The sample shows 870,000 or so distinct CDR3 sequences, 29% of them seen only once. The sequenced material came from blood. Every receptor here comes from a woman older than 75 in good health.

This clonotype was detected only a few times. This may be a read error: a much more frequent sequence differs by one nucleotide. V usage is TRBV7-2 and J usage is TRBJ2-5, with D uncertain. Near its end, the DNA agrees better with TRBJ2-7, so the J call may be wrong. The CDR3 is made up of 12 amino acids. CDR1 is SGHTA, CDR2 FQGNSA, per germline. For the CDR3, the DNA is TGTGCCAGCAGCTTTGTACACGGCGAGCAGTACTTC. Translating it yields CASSFVHGEQYF.

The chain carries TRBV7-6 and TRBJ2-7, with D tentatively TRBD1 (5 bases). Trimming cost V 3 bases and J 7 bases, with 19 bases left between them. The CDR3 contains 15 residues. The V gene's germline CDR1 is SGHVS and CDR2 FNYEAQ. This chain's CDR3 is CASSLETGAYDEQYF. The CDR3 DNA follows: TGTGCCAGCAGCTTGGAAACAGGAGCTTACGATGAGCAGTACTTC.

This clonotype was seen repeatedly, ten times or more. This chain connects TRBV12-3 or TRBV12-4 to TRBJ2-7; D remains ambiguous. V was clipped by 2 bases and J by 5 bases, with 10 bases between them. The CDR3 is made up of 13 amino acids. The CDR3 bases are TGTGCCAGCAGTTTATTCCAGACGAACGAGCAGTACTTC. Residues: CASSLFQTNEQYF.

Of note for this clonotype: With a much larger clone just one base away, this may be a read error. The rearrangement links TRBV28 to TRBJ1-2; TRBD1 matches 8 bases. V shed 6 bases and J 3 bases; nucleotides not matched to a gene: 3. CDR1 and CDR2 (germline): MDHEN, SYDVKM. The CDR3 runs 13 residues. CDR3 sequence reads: CASRTGDDYGYTF. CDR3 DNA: TGTGCCAGCAGGACAGGGGATGACTATGGCTACACCTTC.

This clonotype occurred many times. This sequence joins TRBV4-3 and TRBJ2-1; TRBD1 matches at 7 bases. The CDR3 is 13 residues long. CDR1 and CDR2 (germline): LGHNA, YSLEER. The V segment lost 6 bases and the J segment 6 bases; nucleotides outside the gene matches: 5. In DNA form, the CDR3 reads TGCGCCAGCAGTCCGGGACAGACCAATGAGCAGTTCTTC. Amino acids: CASSPGQTNEQFF.

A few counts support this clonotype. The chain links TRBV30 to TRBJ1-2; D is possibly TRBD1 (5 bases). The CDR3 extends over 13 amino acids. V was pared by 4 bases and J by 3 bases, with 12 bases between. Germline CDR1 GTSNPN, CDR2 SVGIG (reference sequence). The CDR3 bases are TGTGCCTGGAAGGGGTTGGCTGACTATGGCTACACCTTC. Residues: CAWKGLADYGYTF.

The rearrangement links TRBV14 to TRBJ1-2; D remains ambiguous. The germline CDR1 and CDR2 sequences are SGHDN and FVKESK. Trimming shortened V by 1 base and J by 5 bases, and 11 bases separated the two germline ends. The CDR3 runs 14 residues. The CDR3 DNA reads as TGTGCCAGCAGCCAAGGGACGGGCGCTTATGGCTACACCTTC. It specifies CASSQGTGAYGYTF. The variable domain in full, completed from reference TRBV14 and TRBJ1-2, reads EAGVTQFPSHSVIEKGQTVTLRCDPISGHDNLYWYRRVMGKEIKFLLHFVKESKQDESGMPNNRFLAERTGGTYSTLKVQPAELEDSGVYFCASSQGTGAYGYTFGSGTRLTVV.

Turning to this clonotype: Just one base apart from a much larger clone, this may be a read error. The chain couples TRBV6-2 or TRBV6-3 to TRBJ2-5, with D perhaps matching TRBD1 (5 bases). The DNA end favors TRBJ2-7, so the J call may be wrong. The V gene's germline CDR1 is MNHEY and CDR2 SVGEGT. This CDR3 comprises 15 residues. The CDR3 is CASSYQGRKGDEQYF. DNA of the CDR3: TGTGCCAGCAGTTACCAGGGCAGAAAAGGTGACGAGCAGTACTTC.

The CDR3 DNA sequence: TGTGCCAGCAGCCAGGGGGGGGGGCCAAAGTTCTTC. It is translated as CASSQGGGPKFF. This chain uses TRBV3-1 with TRBJ2-1; TRBD2 is a possible D gene (7 bases). The V end lost 3 bases, the J end lost 14 bases, and 14 bases lay between the germline ends. This CDR3 is 12 amino acids long. From germline, CDR1 is LGHDT and CDR2 YNNKEL (reference sequence).

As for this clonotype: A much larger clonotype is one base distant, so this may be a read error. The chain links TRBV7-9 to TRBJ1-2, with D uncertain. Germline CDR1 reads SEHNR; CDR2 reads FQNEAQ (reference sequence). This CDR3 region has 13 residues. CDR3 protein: CASSGSPSYDYTF. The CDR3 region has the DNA TGTGCCAGCAGCGGCAGCCCATCCTATGACTACACCTTC. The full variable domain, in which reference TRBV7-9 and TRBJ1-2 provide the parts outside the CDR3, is DTGVSQNPRHKITKRGQNVTFRCDPISEHNRLYWYRQTLGQGPEFLTYFQNEAQLEKSRLLSDRFSAERPKGSFSTLEIQRTEQGDSAMYLCASSGSPSYDYTFGSGTRLTVV.

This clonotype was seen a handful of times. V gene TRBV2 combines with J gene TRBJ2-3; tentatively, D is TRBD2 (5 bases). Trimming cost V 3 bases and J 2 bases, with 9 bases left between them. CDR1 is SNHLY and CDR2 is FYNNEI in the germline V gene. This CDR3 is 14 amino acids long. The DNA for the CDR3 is TGTGCCAGCAGTGACAGAGGGTTCACAGATACGCAGTATTTT. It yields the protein CASSDRGFTDTQYF.

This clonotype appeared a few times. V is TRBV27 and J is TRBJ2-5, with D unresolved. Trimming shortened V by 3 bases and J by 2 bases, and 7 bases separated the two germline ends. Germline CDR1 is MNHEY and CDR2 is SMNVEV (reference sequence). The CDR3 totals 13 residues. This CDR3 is CASSFYAQETQYF. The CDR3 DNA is TGTGCCAGCAGTTTTTACGCACAAGAGACCCAGTACTTC.

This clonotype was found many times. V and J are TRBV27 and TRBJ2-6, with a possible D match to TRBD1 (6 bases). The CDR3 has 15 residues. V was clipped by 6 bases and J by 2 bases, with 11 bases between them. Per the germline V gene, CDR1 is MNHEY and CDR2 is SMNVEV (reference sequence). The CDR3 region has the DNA TGTGCCAGCAGCCCGACAGGTACTGGGGCCAACGTCCTGACTTTC. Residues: CASSPTGTGANVLTF.

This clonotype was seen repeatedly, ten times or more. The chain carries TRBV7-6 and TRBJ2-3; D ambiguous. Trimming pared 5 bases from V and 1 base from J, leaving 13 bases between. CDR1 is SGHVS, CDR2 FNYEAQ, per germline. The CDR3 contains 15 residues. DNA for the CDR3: TGTGCCAGCAGCCCAAGTCTTTCGCGCACAGATACGCAGTATTTT. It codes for CASSPSLSRTDTQYF.

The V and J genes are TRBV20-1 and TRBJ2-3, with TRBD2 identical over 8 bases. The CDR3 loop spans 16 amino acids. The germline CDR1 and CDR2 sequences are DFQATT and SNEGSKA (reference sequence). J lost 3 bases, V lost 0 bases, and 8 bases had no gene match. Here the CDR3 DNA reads TGCAGTGCTAGAGACGACCGGGGGGGGCAGACAGATACGCAGTATTTT. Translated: CSARDDRGGQTDTQYF.

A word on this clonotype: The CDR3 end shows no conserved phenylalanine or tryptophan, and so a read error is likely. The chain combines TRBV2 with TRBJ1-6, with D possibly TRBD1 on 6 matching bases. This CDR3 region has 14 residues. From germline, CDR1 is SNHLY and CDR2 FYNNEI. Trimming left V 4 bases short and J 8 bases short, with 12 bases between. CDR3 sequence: CASSGDKRDSPLHC. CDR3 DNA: TGTGCCAGCAGTGGGGACAAGAGGGATTCACCCCTCCACTGT.

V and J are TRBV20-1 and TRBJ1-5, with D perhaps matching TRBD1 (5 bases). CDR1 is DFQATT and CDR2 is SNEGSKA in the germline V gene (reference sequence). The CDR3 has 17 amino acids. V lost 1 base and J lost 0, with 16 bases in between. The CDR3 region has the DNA TGCAGTGCTAGAGCCTCCCGGGGGAGATATAGCAATCAGCCCCAGCATTTT. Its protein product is CSARASRGRYSNQPQHF.

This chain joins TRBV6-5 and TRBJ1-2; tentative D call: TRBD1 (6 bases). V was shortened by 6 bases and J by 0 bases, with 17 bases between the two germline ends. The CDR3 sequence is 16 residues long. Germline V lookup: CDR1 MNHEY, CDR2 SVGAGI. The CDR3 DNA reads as TGTGCCAGCAGGGGGGGACATACCCAATCTAACTATGGCTACACCTTC. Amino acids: CASRGGHTQSNYGYTF.